The rows below give T cell receptor beta chains drawn from one sample of a study of T cell repertoires in cytomegalovirus infection. These TCRs are of unknown antigen specificity. TCRdb fed the reads into MiXCR, producing one record per CDR3 protein. The data show approximately 500,000 distinct CDR3 sequences, with 30% to 35% seen just once and 15% to 20% held by the top ten. The sample consisted of cultured PBMCs, taken from culture after CMV antigen stimulation. The origin of the receptors is a human donor in good health (CMV status not recorded). Some clones in this sample may be carry-over from other donors' samples. CDR3s include the opening cysteine and the closing phenylalanine or tryptophan. The D gene is left open where the match is weak. Size values are once, few and many counts, or a class for expanded clones, and some rows have none.

>.|.|TRBV4-3|TRBJ1-5
TGCGCCAGCAGCCAAGATCTAACTCTTTCACCCCAGCATTTT
CASSQDLTLSPQHF
>.|TRBD1|TRBV27|TRBJ1-6
TGTGCCAGCAGTTTCGGGACAGGGGGTTCCTCACCCCTCCACTTT
CASSFGTGGSSPLHF
>.|TRBD1|TRBV19|TRBJ1-1
TGTGCCAGTAAAAGGGACAGGGTAAGCGAAGCTTTCTTT
CASKRDRVSEAFF
>.|.|TRBV6-1|TRBJ2-1
TGTGCCACCACCGACTCATTCTCCTACAATGAGCAGTTCTTC
CATTDSFSYNEQFF
>.|.|TRBV19|TRBJ1-2
TGTGCCAGTAGTATTCTCGACCCACACTATGGCTACACCTTC
CASSILDPHYGYTF
>few|TRBD1|TRBV24-1|TRBJ2-1
TGTGCCACCAGCCAAGGGACAGTCCAATACAATGAGCAGTTCTTC
CATSQGTVQYNEQFF
>few|.|TRBV7-9|TRBJ2-3
TGTGCCAGCAGGCCCCCAGGTGGGAATACGCAGTATTTT
CASRPPGGNTQYF
>.|.|TRBV7-2|TRBJ2-5
TGTGCCAGCAGCTTGGGGCGGGGTTTAGAGACCCAGTACTTC
CASSLGRGLETQYF
>few|TRBD1|TRBV12-3/TRBV12-4|TRBJ1-6
TGTGCCAGCAGTGGGACAGGGGGCATTTCACCCCTCCACTTT
CASSGTGGISPLHF
>.|.|TRBV5-3|TRBJ2-5
TGTGCCAGCAGCTTGCGGGAATCAAGGGAGACCCAGTACTTC
CASSLRESRETQYF
>.|.|TRBV4-1|TRBJ2-1
TGCGCCAGCAGCCCCCCCAATAGTGGCGCGGTAATGTCCAATGAGCAGTTCTTC
CASSPPNSGAVMSNEQFF
>few|.|TRBV7-2|TRBJ2-1
TGTGCCAGCAGCCGGATTTACAATGAGCAGTTCTTC
CASSRIYNEQFF
>many|.|TRBV7-8|TRBJ2-7
TGTGCCAGCAGCTTATTAATGGTGCAGGGACGGTTGGAGCAGTACTTC
CASSLLMVQGRLEQYF
>.|TRBD1|TRBV7-6|TRBJ2-2
TGTGCCAGCAGCGGTAGCAAGACAGGGGGAACCGGGGAGCTGTTTTTT
CASSGSKTGGTGELFF
>few|.|TRBV12-3/TRBV12-4|TRBJ2-1
TGTGCCAGCAGTTTAGTCCTCTCCCATGAGCAGTTCTTC
CASSLVLSHEQFF
>.|.|TRBV20-1|TRBJ2-1
TGCAGTGCTAGTCCACCTGAAGGGTACAATGAGCAGTTCTTC
CSASPPEGYNEQFF
>.|.|TRBV7-2|TRBJ2-1
TGTGCCAGCAGGCATTATCGGGATGAGCAGTTCTTC
CASRHYRDEQFF
>few|.|TRBV5-1|TRBJ2-5
TGCGCCAGCAGCTTGGGGACAAGACCTTCCAGGGAGACCCAGTACTTC
CASSLGTRPSRETQYF
>.|.|TRBV12-3/TRBV12-4|TRBJ1-2
TGTGCCAGCAGTTTCTCGGGGTCTGGCTACACCTTC
CASSFSGSGYTF
>.|TRBD1|TRBV11-2|TRBJ1-3
TGTGCCAGCAGCCCCTGGACAGGGACTGGAAACACCATATATTTT
CASSPWTGTGNTIYF
>few|.|TRBV20-1|TRBJ2-1
TGCAGTGCTAGCTTTCCCAATGAGCAGTTCTTC
CSASFPNEQFF
>few|.|TRBV23-1|TRBJ2-3
TGCGCCAGCAGTCATCGGGAGTGGCCCTGCACAGATACGCAGTATTTT
CASSHREWPCTDTQYF
>.|.|TRBV19|TRBJ1-3
TGTGCCAGTAGTATGAACCGTAATGGAAACACCATATATTTT
CASSMNRNGNTIYF
>once|TRBD1|TRBV10-3|TRBJ1-1
TGTGCCATCAGGGAAGGGACAGGGGCTGCTGAAGCTTTCTTT
CAIREGTGAAEAFF
>.|.|TRBV27|TRBJ2-1
TGTGCCAGCAGTTTCCCTCCCAGCGGAAAGCAGTTCTTC
CASSFPPSGKQFF
>once|.|TRBV19|TRBJ1-4
TGTGCCAGTAGTATAGACGCCGCAACTAATGAAAAACTGTTTTTT
CASSIDAATNEKLFF
>.|.|TRBV7-2|TRBJ2-3
TGTGCCAGCAGCTTAGTCTTTGATACGAAGTATTTT
CASSLVFDTKYF
>.|.|TRBV7-6|TRBJ1-1
TGTGCCAGCAGCTTTGTGCGTCAGGGGAATGAAGCTTTCTTT
CASSFVRQGNEAFF
>.|TRBD2|TRBV18|TRBJ2-3
TGTGCCAGCTCCCCCTCTCGCGGGAGGATCAAGGATACGCAGTATTTT
CASSPSRGRIKDTQYF
>.|.|TRBV6-5|TRBJ2-5
TGTGCCAGCAGTTACTTTCTGGGGATGGGGGAGACCCAGTACTTC
CASSYFLGMGETQYF
>.|TRBD1|TRBV11-2|TRBJ1-5
TGTGCCAGCAGCTTAGGGACAGGGGTTTTTCAGCCCCAGCATTTT
CASSLGTGVFQPQHF
>.|TRBD1|TRBV2|TRBJ1-6
TGTGCCACCAAAGCGGGGTTTGGGACAGGGAATGGTTCACCCCTCCACTTT
CATKAGFGTGNGSPLHF
>.|.|TRBV6-2/TRBV6-3|TRBJ1-1
TGTGCCAGCAGCCCCAGAGGGACGGCGAACACTGAAGCTTTCTTT
CASSPRGTANTEAFF
>few|.|TRBV14|TRBJ1-2
TGTGCCAGCAGCCAACTGGAGGCCAGCTATGGCTACACCTTC
CASSQLEASYGYTF
>few|.|TRBV4-1|TRBJ2-1
TGCGCCAGCAGCCAAGAGTCGAGCAGCTCCTACAATGAGCAGTTCTTC
CASSQESSSSYNEQFF
>many|.|TRBV7-6|TRBJ2-5
TGTGCCAGCAGCTTAGCAGGCCAACAAGAGACCCAGTACTTC
CASSLAGQQETQYF
>.|.|TRBV6-1|TRBJ2-1
TGTGCCAGCAGTCTGACTAGTTGGCCCAATGAGCAGTTCTTC
CASSLTSWPNEQFF
>many|.|TRBV7-2|TRBJ1-2
TGTGCCAGCAGCTTAGGGCGACAGGCTTGGGGGGGCTACACCTTC
CASSLGRQAWGGYTF
>.|.|TRBV6-1|TRBJ1-2
TGTGCCAGCAGCCCACCCGGACCGGCAACCTATGGCTACACCTTC
CASSPPGPATYGYTF
>many|.|TRBV7-2|TRBJ1-4
TGTGCCAGCAGCTTACTCAGAAGTCTTAATGAAAAACTGTTTTTT
CASSLLRSLNEKLFF
>many|TRBD1|TRBV7-2|TRBJ2-1
TGTGCCAGCAGCCTCGACAGGGGGCCCTACAATGAGCAGTTCTTC
CASSLDRGPYNEQFF